These T cell receptor beta chains were read from a single sample in a study of T cells after yellow fever vaccination. TCRdb reprocessed the 5' RACE reads with MiXCR, giving one entry per CDR3 protein. The data show around 230,000 distinct CDR3 sequences, roughly 6.3% seen once. Here the sequenced sample was CD4+ T cells sorted from PBMCs, taken on the day of the yellow fever booster vaccination. The receptors originated from a man between 25 and 39 years old who received the YFV17D yellow fever vaccine. The CDR3 runs from the conserved cysteine through the conserved F or W. Each record gives: clone size, D gene, J gene, V gene, CDR3 protein, CDR3 DNA. The D gene is left open where the match is weak. For some rows the clone size is stated as once, few or many, or as a class when expanded; others skip it.

size: few
D: .
J: TRBJ2-7
V: TRBV3-1
CDR3: CASSQEEGMRGEQYF
DNA: TGTGCCAGCAGCCAAGAAGAGGGAATGCGGGGCGAGCAGTACTTC

size: .
D: .
J: TRBJ1-5
V: TRBV5-1
CDR3: CASSFDVNQPQHF
DNA: TGCGCCAGCAGCTTTGACGTCAATCAGCCCCAGCATTTT

size: many
D: .
J: TRBJ1-6
V: TRBV29-1
CDR3: CSVKQENNSPLHF
DNA: TGCAGCGTGAAACAGGAAAATAATTCACCCCTCCACTTT

size: .
D: .
J: TRBJ2-3
V: TRBV5-1
CDR3: CASSLAERPDTQYF
DNA: TGCGCCAGCAGCCTTGCGGAACGCCCAGATACGCAGTATTTT

size: many
D: TRBD2
J: TRBJ2-1
V: TRBV9
CDR3: CASSVGLAGGPSPNEQFF
DNA: TGTGCCAGCAGCGTCGGACTAGCGGGAGGGCCTTCCCCCAATGAGCAGTTCTTC

size: .
D: TRBD1
J: TRBJ2-7
V: TRBV5-1
CDR3: CASSTTPGQTYEQYF
DNA: TGCGCCAGCAGCACGACGCCGGGACAGACCTACGAGCAGTACTTC

size: .
D: .
J: TRBJ2-5
V: TRBV29-1
CDR3: CSAGAPSETQYF
DNA: TGCAGCGCTGGGGCCCCCTCGGAGACCCAGTACTTC

size: .
D: .
J: TRBJ1-2
V: TRBV20-1
CDR3: CSAHGKPYGGYTF
DNA: TGCAGTGCCCACGGTAAACCCTATGGGGGCTACACCTTC

size: many
D: .
J: TRBJ2-1
V: TRBV12-3/TRBV12-4
CDR3: CASSLAGVNEQFF
DNA: TGTGCCAGCAGTTTAGCCGGCGTCAATGAGCAGTTCTTC

size: few
D: .
J: TRBJ2-3
V: TRBV7-2
CDR3: CASSSIPVGPTDTQYF
DNA: TGTGCCAGCAGCTCAATTCCCGTGGGGCCCACAGATACGCAGTATTTT

size: many
D: .
J: TRBJ2-1
V: TRBV2
CDR3: CASSEMGVRDNEQFF
DNA: TGTGCCAGCAGTGAAATGGGGGTCAGGGACAATGAGCAGTTCTTC

size: few
D: .
J: TRBJ2-5
V: TRBV6-5
CDR3: CASSYVGGQTLTQYF
DNA: TGTGCCAGCAGTTACGTGGGTGGACAGACACTCACCCAGTACTTC

size: few
D: .
J: TRBJ2-7
V: TRBV11-2
CDR3: CASSTRDKQRFPLMEQYF
DNA: TGTGCCAGCAGCACCCGGGACAAACAACGGTTCCCCCTTATGGAGCAGTACTTC

size: many
D: .
J: TRBJ2-4
V: TRBV12-3/TRBV12-4
CDR3: CASSPTGEGNIQYF
DNA: TGTGCCAGCAGTCCGACAGGGGAGGGGAACATTCAGTACTTC

size: .
D: TRBD1
J: TRBJ1-4
V: TRBV18
CDR3: CASSPGGTGTEKLFF
DNA: TGTGCCAGCTCACCCGGAGGGACAGGAACTGAAAAACTGTTTTTT

size: many
D: TRBD1
J: TRBJ2-2
V: TRBV6-4
CDR3: CASRVGQGNTGELFF
DNA: TGTGCCAGCCGCGTTGGACAGGGTAACACCGGGGAGCTGTTTTTT

size: many
D: TRBD2
J: TRBJ2-1
V: TRBV20-1
CDR3: CSASRTSGSFEQFF
DNA: TGCAGTGCTAGTAGGACTAGCGGGAGTTTTGAGCAGTTCTTC

size: few
D: .
J: TRBJ1-1
V: TRBV15
CDR3: CATSGDRPERAFF
DNA: TGTGCCACCAGCGGAGACCGCCCCGAGCGGGCTTTCTTT

size: .
D: .
J: TRBJ1-5
V: TRBV7-2
CDR3: CASSTTPGSWEQPQHF
DNA: TGTGCCAGCAGCACAACCCCGGGGTCATGGGAACAGCCCCAGCATTTT

size: .
D: .
J: TRBJ1-1
V: TRBV7-2
CDR3: CASSFTALGTEAFF
DNA: TGTGCCAGCAGCTTTACCGCTCTAGGGACTGAAGCTTTCTTT

size: few
D: .
J: TRBJ2-7
V: TRBV5-4
CDR3: CASSRSGGATSTYEQYF
DNA: TGTGCCAGCAGCCGATCGGGCGGAGCTACCTCCACCTACGAGCAGTACTTC

size: .
D: .
J: TRBJ2-3
V: TRBV10-3
CDR3: CAISESLADTQYF
DNA: TGTGCCATCAGTGAGTCGTTGGCAGATACGCAGTATTTT

size: many
D: .
J: TRBJ2-1
V: TRBV20-1
CDR3: CSARLESQGLF
DNA: TGCAGTGCTAGGCTCGAGTCCCAAGGCCTCTTC

size: .
D: .
J: TRBJ1-1
V: TRBV20-1
CDR3: CSSLYGGRTEAFF
DNA: TGCAGTTCCTTGTACGGGGGGCGGACTGAAGCTTTCTTT

size: many
D: TRBD1
J: TRBJ2-7
V: TRBV6-1
CDR3: CASRGLQGAHEQYF
DNA: TGTGCCAGCAGAGGGCTGCAGGGGGCTCACGAGCAGTACTTC

size: .
D: .
J: TRBJ2-1
V: TRBV4-3
CDR3: CASSQPRWVAEFKNNEQFF
DNA: TGCGCCAGCAGCCAGCCAAGATGGGTAGCCGAATTTAAAAACAATGAGCAGTTCTTC

size: many
D: TRBD2
J: TRBJ2-7
V: TRBV5-1
CDR3: CASSSGTTYEQYF
DNA: TGCGCCAGCAGCTCGGGGACTACCTACGAGCAGTACTTC

size: .
D: .
J: TRBJ2-1
V: TRBV30
CDR3: CAWSVTPYNEQFF
DNA: TGTGCCTGGAGTGTAACCCCTTACAATGAGCAGTTCTTC

size: few
D: .
J: TRBJ2-1
V: TRBV5-1
CDR3: CASSLGSFGQFF
DNA: TGCGCCAGCAGCTTGGGGTCGTTTGGGCAGTTCTTC

size: many
D: TRBD2
J: TRBJ2-1
V: TRBV13
CDR3: CASRTSGRANEQFF
DNA: TGTGCCAGCAGGACTAGCGGGAGGGCGAATGAGCAGTTCTTC

size: .
D: TRBD2
J: TRBJ2-5
V: TRBV5-1
CDR3: CATPCGSWETQYF
DNA: TGCGCCACCCCTTGCGGGAGCTGGGAGACCCAGTACTTC

size: many
D: .
J: TRBJ2-1
V: TRBV5-4
CDR3: CASSFPQGGLGEQFF
DNA: TGTGCCAGCAGCTTCCCGCAGGGAGGATTGGGTGAGCAGTTCTTC

size: many
D: TRBD1
J: TRBJ2-3
V: TRBV27
CDR3: CASSLDRGLTDTQYF
DNA: TGTGCCAGCAGTCTTGACAGGGGGCTGACAGATACGCAGTATTTT

size: many
D: .
J: TRBJ2-3
V: TRBV5-1
CDR3: CASSSGQWGSTDTQYF
DNA: TGCGCCAGCAGCTCCGGACAGTGGGGGAGCACAGATACGCAGTATTTT

size: many
D: TRBD2
J: TRBJ2-3
V: TRBV7-2
CDR3: CASSPAGGPTDTQYF
DNA: TGTGCCAGCAGCCCAGCGGGAGGGCCCACAGATACGCAGTATTTT

size: few
D: .
J: TRBJ2-4
V: TRBV11-2
CDR3: CASSSGWRGLRLTKNIQYF
DNA: TGTGCCAGCAGCTCCGGGTGGAGGGGGCTAAGGCTAACCAAAAACATTCAGTACTTC

size: few
D: .
J: TRBJ1-1
V: TRBV19
CDR3: CASSIRTQVNTEAFF
DNA: TGTGCCAGTAGTATTAGGACCCAGGTGAACACTGAAGCTTTCTTT

size: many
D: TRBD2
J: TRBJ2-5
V: TRBV15
CDR3: CATSTRPSGMETQYF
DNA: TGTGCCACCAGCACCAGGCCTAGCGGAATGGAGACCCAGTACTTC

size: few
D: .
J: TRBJ1-2
V: TRBV7-9
CDR3: CASSRHYGYTF
DNA: TGTGCCAGCAGCCGACACTATGGCTACACCTTC

size: .
D: .
J: TRBJ2-7
V: TRBV6-6
CDR3: CATDSSYEQYF
DNA: TGTGCCACCGACTCCAGCTACGAGCAGTACTTC

size: few
D: TRBD1
J: TRBJ2-2
V: TRBV24-1
CDR3: CATSDTSGTGKTGELFF
DNA: TGTGCCACCAGTGATACGTCCGGGACAGGGAAAACCGGGGAGCTGTTTTTT

size: many
D: .
J: TRBJ1-5
V: TRBV20-1
CDR3: CSARAGGINQPQHF
DNA: TGCAGTGCTCGGGCGGGGGGAATCAATCAGCCCCAGCATTTT

size: many
D: .
J: TRBJ1-2
V: TRBV29-1
CDR3: CSVGTGRGYTF
DNA: TGCAGCGTGGGGACGGGCCGTGGCTACACCTTC

size: few
D: TRBD1
J: TRBJ2-7
V: TRBV2
CDR3: CASSGDRESEQYF
DNA: TGTGCCAGCAGCGGGGACAGGGAGAGCGAGCAGTACTTC

size: many
D: .
J: TRBJ2-1
V: TRBV5-1
CDR3: CASSARGPVNEQFF
DNA: TGCGCCAGCAGCGCGCGAGGCCCCGTCAATGAGCAGTTCTTC

size: .
D: .
J: TRBJ1-2
V: TRBV4-3
CDR3: CASSQEVRMVNYGYTF
DNA: TGCGCCAGCAGCCAAGAGGTCAGAATGGTTAACTATGGCTACACCTTC

size: few
D: .
J: TRBJ2-7
V: TRBV28
CDR3: CASSSPGHSYEQYF
DNA: TGTGCCAGCAGTTCCCCGGGACATAGCTACGAGCAGTACTTC

size: many
D: .
J: TRBJ2-7
V: TRBV29-1
CDR3: CSVGAFYEQYF
DNA: TGCAGCGTTGGGGCCTTCTACGAGCAGTACTTC

size: few
D: .
J: TRBJ2-3
V: TRBV10-2
CDR3: CASSGLTLTDTQYF
DNA: TGCGCCAGCAGTGGACTAACCCTCACAGATACGCAGTATTTT

size: few
D: TRBD1
J: TRBJ2-5
V: TRBV5-1
CDR3: CASSPGTGYETQYF
DNA: TGCGCCAGCAGCCCCGGGACAGGGTACGAGACCCAGTACTTC